What follows are 30 T cell receptor beta chains derived from one specimen sequenced in a study of human T cells and chemical hapten exposure. TCRdb ran MiXCR on the RACE reads and lists one entry per CDR3 protein. The sample lists 95,000 or so distinct CDR3 sequences, about an eighth occurring once. Time point denoted: patch test 2, 6 weeks after DPC sensitization. Noted treatment: therapeutic diphenylcyclopropenone sensitization with weekly scalp DPC. The source was whole blood, collected in connection with sensitization to the hapten diphenylcyclopropenone (DPC). These receptors all come from a woman in her thirties or forties with alopecia areata. Some clones in this sample may be carry-over from other donors' samples.

This clonotype qualifies as medium-sized. The rearrangement links TRBV30 to TRBJ1-2; a possible D gene is TRBD1 (6 bases). Trimming shortened V by 5 bases and J by 6 bases, and 22 bases separated the two germline ends. Germline V gene sequence: CDR1 GTSNPN, CDR2 SVGIG (reference sequence). CDR3 size: 15 residues. CDR3 nucleotides: TGTGCCTGGGGGTCAGACAGGAAGGTTTTGGATGGCTACACCTTC. It codes for CAWGSDRKVLDGYTF.

V gene TRBV27 combines with J gene TRBJ2-7; 7 bases are a match to TRBD2. J lost 8 bases, V lost 5 bases, and 15 bases had no gene match. The CDR3 contains 15 residues. CDR1 and CDR2 from the germline V gene are MNHEY and SMNVEV (reference sequence). CDR3 residues: CASSDGLSGYYQQYF. DNA of the CDR3: TGTGCCAGCAGTGACGGCCTTAGCGGGTATTACCAGCAGTACTTC.

This clonotype came up many times. The J gene is TRBJ1-1, the V gene TRBV2; no firm D call. The CDR3 has 13 residues. The germline V and J ends were trimmed by 8 bases and 4 bases, with 14 bases remaining between them. The germline CDR1 and CDR2 sequences are SNHLY and FYNNEI. DNA for the CDR3: TGTGCCAGCCGGGATCCCTGGGGCACTGAAGCTTTCTTT. It translates to CASRDPWGTEAFF. The full variable domain, in which reference TRBV2 and TRBJ1-1 provide the parts outside the CDR3, is EPEVTQTPSHQVTQMGQEVILRCVPISNHLYFYWYRQILGQKVEFLVSFYNNEISEKSEIFDDQFSVERPDGSNFTLKIRSTKLEDSAMYFCASRDPWGTEAFFGQGTRLTVV.

This clonotype was detected ten times or more. This chain connects TRBV9 to TRBJ1-1; D is possibly TRBD1 (5 bases). V dropped 3 bases and J dropped 5 bases, with 5 bases sitting between them. Germline CDR1 and CDR2: SGDLS and YYNGEE. CDR3 size: 11 residues. The CDR3 coding sequence is TGTGCCAGCAGCGCAGGGACTGAAGCTTTCTTT. This encodes CASSAGTEAFF.

This clonotype has at least ten counts. The chain is built from TRBV2 and TRBJ1-1, with no clear D. V was shortened by 6 bases and J by 6 bases, with 11 bases between the two germline ends. Germline V gives CDR1 SNHLY, CDR2 FYNNEI. This CDR3 comprises 12 residues. The CDR3 sequence is CASREPGPEAFF. The CDR3, as DNA: TGTGCCAGCAGGGAACCCGGACCTGAAGCTTTCTTT.

This clonotype was detected a few times. V and J are TRBV20-1 and TRBJ2-3; D is unclear. The germline V gene has CDR1 DFQATT and CDR2 SNEGSKA (reference sequence). V lost 3 bases and J 1 base, leaving 8 bases between the germline ends. There are 13 residues in the CDR3. The CDR3 coding sequence is TGCAGTGCTAGTTGGATGGGCACAGATACGCAGTATTTT. Translated: CSASWMGTDTQYF.

This clonotype was observed many times. This chain uses TRBV6-1 with TRBJ2-7, with a possible D match to TRBD1 (6 bases). V shed 6 bases and J shed 1 base, with 10 bases lying between them. Germline V gene data show CDR1 as MNHNS and CDR2 as SASEGT. The CDR3 length is 13 residues. The CDR3 region is CASSLQGSYEQYF. The CDR3 nucleotides are TGTGCCAGCAGCCTACAGGGATCCTACGAGCAGTACTTC.

This clonotype was recorded at least ten times. This rearrangement joins TRBV6-6 to TRBJ2-5; 8 bases fit TRBD1. Looked up from germline, CDR1 is MNHNY and CDR2 is SVGAGI (reference sequence). The CDR3 has 11 residues. V trimming: 10 bases; J trimming: 4 bases; junction bases outside the gene matches: 2. The CDR3 reads CANGQGETQYF. The CDR3 coding sequence is TGTGCCAACGGACAGGGAGAGACCCAGTACTTC.

The CDR3 DNA reads TGTGCCAGTAGTATCCCGAGTACTAGTAACGGGGAGCTGTTTTTT. This sequence encodes CASSIPSTSNGELFF. J is TRBJ2-2 and V is TRBV19, with D maybe TRBD2 (5 bases). Trimming removed 3 bases from V and 7 bases from J, with 15 bases in between. The germline CDR1 and CDR2 sequences are LNHDA and SQIVND (reference sequence). The CDR3 is 15 residues long.

The chain links TRBV7-9 to TRBJ1-1, with a tentative D call TRBD1 (6 bases). Looked up from germline, CDR1 is SEHNR and CDR2 is FQNEAQ (reference sequence). The CDR3 consists of 16 residues. Trimming removed 4 bases at V and 10 bases at J, with 25 bases between. CDR3 loop: CASSSPRDTAGIAAFF. Here the CDR3 DNA reads TGTGCCAGCAGCTCACCCCGGGACACCGCGGGGATAGCAGCTTTCTTT.

This clonotype was seen at least ten times. This chain joins TRBV18 and TRBJ2-7, with 9 nucleotides matching TRBD2. The CDR3 is 15 residues long. V lost 3 bases to trimming and J lost 3 bases; unmatched junction nucleotides: 6. Germline-derived CDR1 and CDR2 are KGHSH and LQKENI. The CDR3 DNA reads as TGTGCCAGCTCACCCAATCTAGCGGGACTCTACGAGCAGTACTTC. The encoded protein is CASSPNLAGLYEQYF.

This clonotype was observed a handful of times. The rearrangement joins TRBV4-2 to TRBJ2-7; TRBD1 might be the D (5 bases). The ends were cut back, 0 bases at V and 9 bases at J, with 12 bases in the middle. CDR1 LGHNA and CDR2 YNFKEQ come from the germline V gene. The CDR3 loop spans 13 amino acids. Written as DNA, the CDR3 is TGTGCCAGCAGCCAAGATCTCAGGGCAATGCAGTACTTC. Amino acid sequence: CASSQDLRAMQYF.

This clonotype was counted ten times or more. This chain links TRBV5-4 with TRBJ1-1, with D unclear. V lost 5 bases and J 1 base, leaving 12 bases between the germline ends. This CDR3 contains 14 residues. The germline V gene encodes CDR1 SGHNT and CDR2 YYREEE (reference sequence). The CDR3 is CASSYDGPNTEAFF. CDR3 bases: TGTGCCAGCAGTTACGACGGACCGAACACTGAAGCTTTCTTT.

This clonotype has a handful of counts. V is TRBV7-9 and J is TRBJ2-7; TRBD1 is a possible D gene (6 bases). The CDR3 has 16 amino acids. V was shortened by 1 base and J by 2 bases, with 15 bases between the two germline ends. Germline V CDR1 and CDR2: SEHNR, FQNEAQ (reference sequence). The CDR3 spells CASSLEPFGTTYEQYF. DNA of the CDR3: TGTGCCAGCAGCTTAGAGCCTTTCGGGACAACCTACGAGCAGTACTTC.

This clonotype was recorded a few times. The chain joins TRBV29-1 to TRBJ2-7; D might be TRBD1 (5 bases). The CDR3 contains 13 residues. Germline CDR1 is SQVTM and CDR2 is ANQGSEA. V dropped 3 bases and J dropped 5 bases, with 14 bases sitting between them. The CDR3 nucleotides read TGCAGCGTTGAGTCTCCCAGGGCCCACGAGCAGTACTTC. Residues: CSVESPRAHEQYF.

This clonotype was found many times. Here the CDR3 reads CASSLRTLASGTNNEQFF. The CDR3 DNA is TGTGCCAGCAGCTTACGGACCCTGGCTAGCGGGACGAACAATGAGCAGTTCTTC. The chain uses TRBV11-2 and TRBJ2-1, with TRBD2 identical over 9 bases. The CDR3 length is 18 residues. Germline CDR1 and CDR2: SGHAT and FQNNGV. V dropped 2 bases and J dropped 5; count of bases not matched to a gene: 13.

This chain links TRBV18 with TRBJ1-3; 7 bases map to TRBD1. This CDR3 is built from 16 residues. The V gene's germline CDR1 is KGHSH and CDR2 LQKENI. V lost 3 bases to trimming and J lost 2 bases; unmatched junction nucleotides: 7. The CDR3: CASSPRQGRTGNTIYF. The CDR3 region has the DNA TGTGCCAGCTCACCTCGACAGGGTAGAACTGGAAACACCATATATTTT.

This clonotype was picked up a small number of times. The chain combines TRBV20-1 with TRBJ1-2; 9 bases agree with TRBD1. Trimming at V came to 5 bases and at J to 3 bases, leaving 4 bases not matched to a gene. This CDR3 is built from 13 residues. Germline values: CDR1 DFQATT, CDR2 SNEGSKA (reference sequence). CDR3 sequence reads: CSAPDRGDYGYTF. The CDR3 bases are TGCAGTGCTCCGGACAGGGGAGACTATGGCTACACCTTC.

This clonotype was recorded many times. The V and J genes are TRBV12-3 or TRBV12-4 and TRBJ2-3, with D hard to call. V was pared by 7 bases and J by 4 bases, with 12 bases between. This CDR3 spans 13 amino acids. CDR3 bases: TGTGCCAGCACTCGTGATAGGCCAGATACGCAGTATTTT. Amino acids: CASTRDRPDTQYF.

This clonotype was seen many times. This chain's CDR3 is CASSFPGRTTEAFF. DNA for the CDR3: TGTGCCAGCAGCTTCCCGGGACGGACCACTGAAGCTTTCTTT. This rearrangement joins TRBV7-8 to TRBJ1-1, with D maybe TRBD1 (5 bases). V lost 3 bases and J 4 bases, leaving 12 bases between the germline ends. Looked up from germline, CDR1 is SGHVS and CDR2 is FQNEAQ. The CDR3 contains 14 residues.

There are many counts of this clonotype. This chain uses TRBV12-3 or TRBV12-4 with TRBJ2-5; 12 bases fit TRBD2. Losses at the gene ends were 5 bases for V and 5 bases for J; bases not matched to a gene: 3. The length of the CDR3 is 14 residues. The DNA of the CDR3 is TGTGCCAGCAGTCCCCTAGCGGGGGGGGAGACCCAGTACTTC. Translation gives CASSPLAGGETQYF.

This clonotype showed up many times. The chain uses TRBV4-3 and TRBJ1-2, with D unclear. The V and J ends lost 5 bases and 3 bases respectively, with 19 bases between them. The CDR3 covers 16 residues. Germline V CDR1 and CDR2: LGHNA, YSLEER. CDR3 coding DNA: TGCGCCAGCAGCTTGACCCTAAGGGAGCAGTACTATGGCTACACCTTC. It is translated as CASSLTLREQYYGYTF.

This rearrangement joins TRBV20-1 to TRBJ1-5, with 7 bases fitting TRBD1. The CDR3 sequence is 13 residues long. The V gene's germline CDR1 is DFQATT and CDR2 SNEGSKA (reference sequence). CDR3: CSARGRDNQPQHF. The CDR3 DNA reads TGCTCTGCAAGGGGGCGCGACAATCAGCCCCAGCATTTT.

This clonotype was seen many times. The chain recombines TRBV20-1 with TRBJ2-7; 8 bases line up with TRBD2. This CDR3 spans 13 amino acids. Germline V gene sequence: CDR1 DFQATT, CDR2 SNEGSKA (reference sequence). The J segment lost 7 bases and the V segment lost 6 bases, leaving 11 bases of the junction unmatched. CDR3 DNA: TGCAGTGCCCACTCAGCGGGAGTGTTTGAGCAGTACTTC. Translated: CSAHSAGVFEQYF.

This chain uses TRBV29-1 with TRBJ2-7, with D perhaps TRBD2 (6 bases). V dropped 6 bases and J dropped 1 base, with 13 bases sitting between them. The CDR3 is 13 residues long. The germline V gene has CDR1 SQVTM and CDR2 ANQGSEA. CDR3 bases: TGCAGCGTGGGGGGACGAGAGTCCTACGAGCAGTACTTC. Its protein product is CSVGGRESYEQYF.

This chain links TRBV12-3 or TRBV12-4 with TRBJ2-3; 8 bases align to TRBD2. The CDR3 is 15 amino acids. With V trimmed by 2 bases and J by 3 bases, 4 bases remained unmatched. In DNA form, the CDR3 reads TGTGCCAGCAGTTTACAAGCGGGGGTGACAGATACGCAGTATTTT. Translation: CASSLQAGVTDTQYF.

The chain couples TRBV4-1 to TRBJ2-3; 12 bases map to TRBD1. The junction had 3 bases not matched to a gene; V was cut back by 0 bases and J by 2 bases. The CDR3 extends over 17 amino acids. Germline lookup yields CDR1 MGHRA and CDR2 YSYEKL. The CDR3: CASSQDGTGGDTDTQYF. Here the CDR3 DNA reads TGCGCCAGCAGCCAAGATGGGACAGGGGGCGACACAGATACGCAGTATTTT.

As concerns this clonotype: A read error may explain this, as a much larger clone is one base away. The chain links TRBV29-1 to TRBJ2-7, with D perhaps assigned TRBD1 or TRBD2 (5 bases each). Germline CDR1 is SQVTM and CDR2 is ANQGSEA. This CDR3 has 13 residues. The ends were cut back, 4 bases at V and 2 bases at J, with 12 bases in the middle. This chain's CDR3 is CSVATGRAYEQYF. CDR3 coding DNA: TGCAGCGTTGCGACGGGACGGGCCTACGAGCAGTACTTC.

The table lists this clonotype with many counts. This CDR3 is CASSPPGVQPQHF. CDR3 nucleotides: TGTGCCAGCAGCCCCCCGGGGGTTCAGCCCCAGCATTTT. The rearrangement uses TRBV7-9 and TRBJ1-5; a possible D gene is TRBD1 (5 bases). V dropped 5 bases and J dropped 6 bases, with 11 bases sitting between them. Germline CDR1 reads SEHNR; CDR2 reads FQNEAQ (reference sequence). The CDR3 spans 13 residues.

In this sample, this clonotype turned up many times. The chain couples TRBV11-3 to TRBJ1-1, with D possibly being TRBD1 (5 bases). This CDR3 has 15 amino acids. The germline V and J ends were trimmed by 1 base and 5 bases, with 14 bases remaining between them. The germline V gene has CDR1 SGHNT and CDR2 YENEEA. CDR3 in DNA: TGTGCCAGCAGCTTAGGAGGGACGGTGGAGACTGAAGCTTTCTTT. It yields the protein CASSLGGTVETEAFF.